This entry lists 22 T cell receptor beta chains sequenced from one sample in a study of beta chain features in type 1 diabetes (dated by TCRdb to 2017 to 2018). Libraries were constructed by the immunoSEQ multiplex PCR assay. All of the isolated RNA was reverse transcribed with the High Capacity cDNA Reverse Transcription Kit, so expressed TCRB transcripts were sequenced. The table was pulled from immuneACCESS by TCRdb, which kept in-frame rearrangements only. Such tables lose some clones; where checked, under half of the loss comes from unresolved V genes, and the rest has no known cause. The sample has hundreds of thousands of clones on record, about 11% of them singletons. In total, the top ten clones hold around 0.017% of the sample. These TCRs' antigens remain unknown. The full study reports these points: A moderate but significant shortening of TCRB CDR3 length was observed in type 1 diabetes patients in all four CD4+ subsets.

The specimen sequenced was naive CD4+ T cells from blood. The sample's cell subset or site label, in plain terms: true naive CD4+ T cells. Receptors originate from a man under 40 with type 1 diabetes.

The chain's CDR3 is CSVDSGAYTDTQYF. The CDR3 DNA reads as TGCAGCGTTGATTCAGGGGCCTACACAGATACGCAGTATTTT. The gene calls are TRBV29-1 and TRBJ2-3; TRBD1 might be the D (6 bases). Trimming cost V 3 bases and J 2 bases, with 12 bases left between them. The germline gives CDR1 SQVTM, CDR2 ANQGSEA. This CDR3 contains 14 residues.

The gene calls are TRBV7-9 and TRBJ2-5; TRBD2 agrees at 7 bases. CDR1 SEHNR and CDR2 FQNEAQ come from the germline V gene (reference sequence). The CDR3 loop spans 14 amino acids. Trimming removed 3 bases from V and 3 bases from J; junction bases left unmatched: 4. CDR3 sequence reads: CASSFSGTKETQYF. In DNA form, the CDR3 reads TGTGCCAGCAGCTTCTCCGGGACTAAAGAGACCCAGTACTTC.

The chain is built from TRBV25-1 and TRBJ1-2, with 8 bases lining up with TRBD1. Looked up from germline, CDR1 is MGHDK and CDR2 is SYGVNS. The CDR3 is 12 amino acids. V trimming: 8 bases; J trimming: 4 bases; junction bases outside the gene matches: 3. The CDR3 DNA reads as TGTGCCAGCCTGGACAGGGCCTATGGCTACACCTTC. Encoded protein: CASLDRAYGYTF.

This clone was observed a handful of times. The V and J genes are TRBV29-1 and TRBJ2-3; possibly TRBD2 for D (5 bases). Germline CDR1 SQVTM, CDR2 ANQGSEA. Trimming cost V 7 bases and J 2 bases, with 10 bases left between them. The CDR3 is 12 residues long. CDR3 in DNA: TGCAGCGGCCGGAGGACCACAGATACGCAGTATTTT. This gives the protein CSGRRTTDTQYF.

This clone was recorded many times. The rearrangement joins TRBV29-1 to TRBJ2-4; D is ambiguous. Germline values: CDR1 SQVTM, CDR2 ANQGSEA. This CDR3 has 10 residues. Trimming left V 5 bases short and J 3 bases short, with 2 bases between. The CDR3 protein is CSVLKNIQYF. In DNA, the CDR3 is TGCAGCGTTCTCAAAAACATTCAGTACTTC. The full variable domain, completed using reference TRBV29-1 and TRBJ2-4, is SAVISQKPSRDICQRGTSLTIQCQVDSQVTMMFWYRQQPGQSLTLIATANQGSEATYESGFVIDKFPISRPNLTFSTLTVSNMSPEDSSIYLCSVLKNIQYFGAGTRLSVL.

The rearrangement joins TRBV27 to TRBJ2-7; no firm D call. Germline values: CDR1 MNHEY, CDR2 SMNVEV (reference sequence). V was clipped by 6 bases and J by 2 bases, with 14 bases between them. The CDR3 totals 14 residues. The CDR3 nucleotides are TGTGCCAGCAGCCGAATACCCGAGCCCTACGAGCAGTACTTC. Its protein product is CASSRIPEPYEQYF.

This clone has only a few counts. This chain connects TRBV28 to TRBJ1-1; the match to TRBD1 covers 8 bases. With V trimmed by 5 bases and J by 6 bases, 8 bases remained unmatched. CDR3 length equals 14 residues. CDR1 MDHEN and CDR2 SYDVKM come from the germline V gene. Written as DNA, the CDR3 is TGTGCCAGCAGTGTCTTGGACAGGGAGGCTGAAGCTTTCTTT. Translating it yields CASSVLDREAEAFF.

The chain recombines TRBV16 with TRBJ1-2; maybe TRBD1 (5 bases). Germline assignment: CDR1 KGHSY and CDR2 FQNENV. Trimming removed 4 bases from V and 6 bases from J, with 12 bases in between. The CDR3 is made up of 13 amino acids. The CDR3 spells CASSRTPGNGYTF. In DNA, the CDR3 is TGTGCCAGCAGCCGGACGCCAGGGAATGGCTACACCTTC. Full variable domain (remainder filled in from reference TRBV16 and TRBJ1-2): GEEVAQTPKHLVRGEGQKAKLYCAPIKGHSYVFWYQQVLKNEFKFLISFQNENVFDETGMPKERFSAKCLPNSPCSLEIQATKLEDSAVYFCASSRTPGNGYTFGSGTRLTVV.

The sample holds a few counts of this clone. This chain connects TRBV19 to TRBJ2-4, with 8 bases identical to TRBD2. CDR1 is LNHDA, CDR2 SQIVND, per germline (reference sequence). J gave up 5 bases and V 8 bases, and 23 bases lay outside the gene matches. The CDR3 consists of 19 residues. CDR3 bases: TGTGCCAGTCGTCCCCAGGGGCTAGCGGGTCCGGGCGTTGAAAACATTCAGTACTTC. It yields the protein CASRPQGLAGPGVENIQYF.

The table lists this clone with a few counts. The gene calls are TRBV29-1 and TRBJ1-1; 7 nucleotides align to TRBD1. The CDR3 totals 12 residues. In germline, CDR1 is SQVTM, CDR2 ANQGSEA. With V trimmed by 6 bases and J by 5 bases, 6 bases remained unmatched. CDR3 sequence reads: CSVQGVVTEAFF. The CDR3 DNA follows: TGCAGCGTCCAGGGGGTAGTTACTGAAGCTTTCTTT.

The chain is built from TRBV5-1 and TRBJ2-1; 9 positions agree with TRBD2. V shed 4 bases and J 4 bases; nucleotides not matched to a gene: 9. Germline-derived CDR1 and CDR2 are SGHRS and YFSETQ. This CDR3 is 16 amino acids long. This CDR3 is CASSLREAGGYNEQFF. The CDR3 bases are TGCGCCAGCAGCCTGCGGGAAGCGGGGGGTTACAATGAGCAGTTCTTC. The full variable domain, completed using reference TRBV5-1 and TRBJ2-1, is KAGVTQTPRYLIKTRGQQVTLSCSPISGHRSVSWYQQTPGQGLQFLFEYFSETQRNKGNFPGRFSGRQFSNSRSEMNVSTLELGDSALYLCASSLREAGGYNEQFFGPGTRLTVL.

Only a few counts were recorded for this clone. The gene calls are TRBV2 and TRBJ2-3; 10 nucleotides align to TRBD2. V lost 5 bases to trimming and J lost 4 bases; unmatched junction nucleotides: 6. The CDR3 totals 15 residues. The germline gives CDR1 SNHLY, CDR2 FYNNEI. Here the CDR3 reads CASSLSSGGSDTQYF. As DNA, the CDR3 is TGTGCCAGCAGTTTGTCTAGCGGGGGTTCAGATACGCAGTATTTT.

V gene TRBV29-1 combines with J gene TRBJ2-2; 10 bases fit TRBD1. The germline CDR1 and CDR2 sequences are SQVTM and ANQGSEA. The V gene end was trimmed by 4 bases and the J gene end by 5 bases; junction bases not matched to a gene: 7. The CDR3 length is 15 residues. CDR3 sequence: CSVARGQGGTGELFF. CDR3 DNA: TGCAGCGTTGCCAGAGGACAGGGGGGAACCGGGGAGCTGTTTTTT.

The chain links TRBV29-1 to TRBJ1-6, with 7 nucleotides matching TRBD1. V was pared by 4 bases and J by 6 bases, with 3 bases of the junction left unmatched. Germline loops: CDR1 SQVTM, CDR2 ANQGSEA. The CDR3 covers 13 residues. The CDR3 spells CSVATGFNSPLHF. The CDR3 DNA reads TGCAGCGTTGCGACAGGGTTTAATTCACCCCTCCACTTT.

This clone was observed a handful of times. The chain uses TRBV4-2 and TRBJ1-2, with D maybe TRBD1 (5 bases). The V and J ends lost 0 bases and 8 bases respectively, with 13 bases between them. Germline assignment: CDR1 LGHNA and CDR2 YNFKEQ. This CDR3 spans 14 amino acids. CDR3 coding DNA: TGTGCCAGCAGCCAAGATCGGTTGGGGGGAGGCTACACCTTC. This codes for CASSQDRLGGGYTF.

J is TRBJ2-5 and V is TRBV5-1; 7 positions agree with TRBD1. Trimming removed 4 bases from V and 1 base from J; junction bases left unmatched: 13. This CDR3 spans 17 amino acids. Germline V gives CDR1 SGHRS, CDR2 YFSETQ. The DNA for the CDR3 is TGCGCCAGCAGCGACACCTTTTGGTACAGGGGCCAAGAGACCCAGTACTTC. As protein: CASSDTFWYRGQETQYF.

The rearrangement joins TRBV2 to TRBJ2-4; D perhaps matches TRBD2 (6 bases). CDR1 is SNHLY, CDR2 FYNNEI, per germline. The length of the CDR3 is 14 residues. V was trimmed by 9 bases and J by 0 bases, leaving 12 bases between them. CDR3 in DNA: TGTGCCAGGGGGGAGGAACTAGCCAAAAACATTCAGTACTTC. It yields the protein CARGEELAKNIQYF.

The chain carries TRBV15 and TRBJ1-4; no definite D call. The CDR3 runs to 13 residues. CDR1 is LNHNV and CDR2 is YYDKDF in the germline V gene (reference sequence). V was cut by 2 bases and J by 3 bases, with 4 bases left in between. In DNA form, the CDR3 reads TGTGCCACCAGCAGACCCTCTAATGAAAAACTGTTTTTT. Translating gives CATSRPSNEKLFF.

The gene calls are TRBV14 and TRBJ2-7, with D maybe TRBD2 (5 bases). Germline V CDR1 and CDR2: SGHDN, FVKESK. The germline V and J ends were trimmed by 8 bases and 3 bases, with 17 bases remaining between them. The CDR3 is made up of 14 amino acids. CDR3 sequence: CASAPRGPNYEQYF. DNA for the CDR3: TGTGCCAGCGCCCCAAGAGGGCCAAACTACGAGCAGTACTTC. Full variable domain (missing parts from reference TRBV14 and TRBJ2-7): EAGVTQFPSHSVIEKGQTVTLRCDPISGHDNLYWYRRVMGKEIKFLLHFVKESKQDESGMPNNRFLAERTGGTYSTLKVQPAELEDSGVYFCASAPRGPNYEQYFGPGTRLTVT.

The CDR3 spells CASSLRGYYEQYF. The CDR3 region has the DNA TGTGCCAGCAGTTTAAGGGGCTACTACGAGCAGTACTTC. This chain uses TRBV28 with TRBJ2-7; tentatively, D is TRBD1 (5 bases). The CDR3 sequence is 13 residues long. V was clipped by 2 bases and J by 3 bases, with 8 bases between them. Germline-derived CDR1 and CDR2 are MDHEN and SYDVKM.

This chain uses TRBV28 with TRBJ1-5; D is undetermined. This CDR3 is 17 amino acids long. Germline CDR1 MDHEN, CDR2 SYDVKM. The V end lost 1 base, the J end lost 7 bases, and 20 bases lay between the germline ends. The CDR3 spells CASSLFRRAGRGQPQHF. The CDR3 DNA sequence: TGTGCCAGCAGTTTATTTAGGCGGGCCGGGCGGGGACAGCCCCAGCATTTT.

Written as DNA, the CDR3 is TGCGCCAGCAGCACCTCGATTAGCGGGGGATACAATGAGCAGTTCTTC. It encodes CASSTSISGGYNEQFF. This rearrangement joins TRBV5-1 to TRBJ2-1; 9 nucleotides line up with TRBD2. Germline CDR1 SGHRS, CDR2 YFSETQ. Losses at the gene ends were 4 bases for V and 4 bases for J; bases not matched to a gene: 9. This CDR3 spans 16 amino acids.